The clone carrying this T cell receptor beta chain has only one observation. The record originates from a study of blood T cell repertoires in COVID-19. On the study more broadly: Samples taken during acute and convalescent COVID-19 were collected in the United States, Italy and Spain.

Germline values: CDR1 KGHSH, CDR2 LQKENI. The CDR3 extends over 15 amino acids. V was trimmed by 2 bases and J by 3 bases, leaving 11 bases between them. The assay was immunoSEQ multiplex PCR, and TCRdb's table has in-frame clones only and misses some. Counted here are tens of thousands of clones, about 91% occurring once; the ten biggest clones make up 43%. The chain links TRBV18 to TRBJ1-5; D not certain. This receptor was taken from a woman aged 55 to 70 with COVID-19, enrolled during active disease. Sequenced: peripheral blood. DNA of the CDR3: TGTGCCAGCTCACCATCTTCAAGCCCCAATCAGCCCCAGCATTTT. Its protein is CASSPSSSPNQPQHF. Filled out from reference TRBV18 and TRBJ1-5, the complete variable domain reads NAGVMQNPRHLVRRRGQEARLRCSPMKGHSHVYWYRQLPEEGLKFMVYLQKENIIDESGMPKERFSAEFPKEGPSILRIQQVVRGDSAAYFCASSPSSSPNQPQHFGDGTRLSIL.